Following are 18 T cell receptor beta chains from one sample sequenced in a study of regulatory T cells in long-lasting Graves disease. Time point meaning: newly diagnosed GD, antithyroid drugs for less than 3 months. RNA extracted from PBMCs served as the sequencing template. TCR beta libraries were built with iRepertoire HTBI primers and Arm-PCR of CDR3 regions. TCRdb reanalysed the multiplex PCR reads using MiXCR and keeps one entry per CDR3 protein. This sample has 300,000 to 450,000 distinct CDR3 sequences; 15% to 19% occur once, and the top ten carry about a fifth. Here the sequenced sample was peripheral blood mononuclear cells (PBMCs), taken at new diagnosis, from a patient treated with antithyroid drugs. These receptors all stem from a female donor with Graves disease.

Many counts were recorded for this clonotype. The rearrangement uses TRBV11-2 and TRBJ2-1; D call uncertain. CDR1 SGHAT and CDR2 FQNNGV come from the germline V gene. V was cut by 2 bases and J by 5 bases, with 7 bases left in between. The CDR3 totals 13 residues. CDR3 DNA: TGTGCCAGCAGCTTACCGCGGAACAATGAGCAGTTCTTC. Its protein product is CASSLPRNNEQFF. The entire variable domain, with the rest obtained from reference TRBV11-2 and TRBJ2-1, is as follows: EAGVAQSPRYKIIEKRQSVAFWCNPISGHATLYWYQQILGQGPKLLIQFQNNGVVDDSQLPKDRFSAERLKGVDSTLKIQPAKLEDSAVYLCASSLPRNNEQFFGPGTRLTVL.

There are many counts of this clonotype. The J gene is TRBJ2-1, the V gene TRBV7-3; 7 bases fit TRBD2. This CDR3 is 18 amino acids long. V shed 2 bases, J shed 4 bases, and the junction held 14 bases outside the gene matches. From germline, CDR1 is SGHTA and CDR2 FQGTGA. CDR3 bases: TGTGCCAGCAGCTTATACGCGACTAGCAGAGCTGGTTACAATGAGCAGTTCTTC. This codes for CASSLYATSRAGYNEQFF.

The chain couples TRBV29-1 to TRBJ1-5; TRBD1 is a possible D gene (5 bases). V lost 7 bases to trimming and J lost 9 bases, with 19 bases between them. In germline, CDR1 is SQVTM, CDR2 ANQGSEA. The CDR3 runs 13 residues. The CDR3 loop is CSGRVGAGSPQHF. In nucleotides, the CDR3 is TGCAGCGGACGAGTAGGGGCAGGATCGCCCCAGCATTTT. The full variable domain, its missing parts supplied by reference TRBV29-1 and TRBJ1-5, is SAVISQKPSRDICQRGTSLTIQCQVDSQVTMMFWYRQQPGQSLTLIATANQGSEATYESGFVIDKFPISRPNLTFSTLTVSNMSPEDSSIYLCSGRVGAGSPQHFGDGTRLSIL.

In this sample, this clonotype turned up many times. The CDR3 DNA follows: TGTGCCAGCAGCTATGACCCGTCAGATACGCAGTATTTT. It specifies CASSYDPSDTQYF. The V call is TRBV5-5, the J call TRBJ2-3; D is unclear. The V gene's germline CDR1 is SGHKS and CDR2 YYEKEE (reference sequence). V lost 3 bases and J 4 bases, leaving 9 bases between the germline ends. The CDR3 length is 13 residues.

In its sample, this clonotype was seen many times. The chain couples TRBV28 to TRBJ2-7; D may be TRBD2 (6 bases). Trimming removed 2 bases at V and 3 bases at J, with 14 bases between. The germline V gene has CDR1 MDHEN and CDR2 SYDVKM. This CDR3 region has 15 residues. CDR3 bases: TGTGCCAGCAGTTTAAAGGGCAGGGAGGTCTACGAGCAGTACTTC. Translating gives CASSLKGREVYEQYF.

This clonotype was recorded at least ten times. The chain joins TRBV6-2 or TRBV6-3 to TRBJ2-5; 9 bases match TRBD1. The CDR3 contains 14 residues. Unmatched junction bases numbered 6, after V lost 5 bases and J lost 5 bases. Germline loops: CDR1 MNHEY, CDR2 SVGEGT. The CDR3 spells CASSTTGGYETQYF. CDR3 nucleotide sequence: TGTGCCAGCAGTACGACAGGGGGATACGAGACCCAGTACTTC.

This clonotype has a count of ten or more. The chain joins TRBV13 to TRBJ2-7; a weak D match, TRBD2 (6 bases). V was shortened by 1 base and J by 3 bases, with 10 bases between the two germline ends. Germline assignment: CDR1 PRHDT and CDR2 FYEKMQ (reference sequence). The CDR3 covers 14 residues. The CDR3 DNA reads as TGTGCCAGCAGCTTAGCGGGAGATCTCTACGAGCAGTACTTC. Translating it yields CASSLAGDLYEQYF.

This clonotype was observed many times. In nucleotides, the CDR3 is TGTGCCAGCAGCTTAAGCCGGTTCGGGGGTGATACGCAGTATTTT. Its protein is CASSLSRFGGDTQYF. This rearrangement joins TRBV7-9 to TRBJ2-3; tentatively, D is TRBD2 (6 bases). Germline V lookup: CDR1 SEHNR, CDR2 FQNEAQ (reference sequence). V was clipped by 2 bases and J by 6 bases, with 15 bases between them. The CDR3 has 15 residues.

This clonotype was counted ten times or more. The genes are TRBV27 and TRBJ2-1; 12 bases fit TRBD1. Germline V gives CDR1 MNHEY, CDR2 SMNVEV (reference sequence). Trimming at V came to 2 bases and at J to 6 bases, leaving 5 bases not matched to a gene. This CDR3 contains 16 residues. The CDR3 spells CASSLGRDRGLNEQFF. CDR3 in DNA: TGTGCCAGCAGTTTAGGTCGGGACAGGGGGCTCAATGAGCAGTTCTTC.

The table lists this clonotype with many counts. The DNA for the CDR3 is TGCAGTGCTTCGACAGGGAGCAATCAGCCCCAGCATTTT. It is translated as CSASTGSNQPQHF. The genes are TRBV20-1 and TRBJ1-5; 7 bases map to TRBD1. Looked up from germline, CDR1 is DFQATT and CDR2 is SNEGSKA (reference sequence). Trimming at V came to 5 bases and at J to 1 base, leaving 2 bases not matched to a gene. This CDR3 contains 13 residues.

Many counts were recorded for this clonotype. The chain carries TRBV6-1 and TRBJ1-5; tentative D call: TRBD1 (5 bases). This CDR3 contains 15 residues. V dropped 5 bases and J dropped 3 bases, with 14 bases sitting between them. Germline V gene sequence: CDR1 MNHNS, CDR2 SASEGT. The CDR3: CASSRLGAPNQPQHF. CDR3 sequence (DNA): TGTGCCAGCAGTCGCCTAGGGGCCCCCAATCAGCCCCAGCATTTT.

This clonotype has more than one count but fewer than ten. V gene TRBV2 combines with J gene TRBJ2-3, with D unclear. Germline-derived CDR1 and CDR2 are SNHLY and FYNNEI. The CDR3 is made up of 13 amino acids. V shed 3 bases and J shed 6 bases, with 10 bases lying between them. The CDR3 DNA is TGTGCCAGCAGTGAGGAAGGGATCGATACGCAGTATTTT. This encodes CASSEEGIDTQYF.

This clonotype occurred a few times. The chain is built from TRBV5-1 and TRBJ1-2; weak D call: TRBD1 (6 bases). Trimming cost V 0 bases and J 4 bases, with 16 bases left between them. This CDR3 has 16 residues. Germline-derived CDR1 and CDR2 are SGHRS and YFSETQ. In DNA form, the CDR3 reads TGCGCCAGCAGCTTGGTTTACAGACAGGCGCCCTATGGCTACACCTTC. Its translation: CASSLVYRQAPYGYTF.

In this sample, this clonotype turned up many times. The chain uses TRBV2 and TRBJ2-3; no definite D call. V was pared by 2 bases and J by 5 bases, with 14 bases between. Looked up from germline, CDR1 is SNHLY and CDR2 is FYNNEI. The CDR3 totals 15 residues. In DNA form, the CDR3 reads TGTGCCAGCAGTGAACAGTTACCCTGGGTAGATACGCAGTATTTT. Amino acids: CASSEQLPWVDTQYF.

There are many counts of this clonotype. The chain employs TRBV7-2 and TRBJ2-5; maybe TRBD1 (7 bases). The CDR3 covers 15 residues. Trimming removed 1 base from V and 3 bases from J, with 12 bases in between. CDR1 and CDR2 (germline): SGHTA, FQGNSA. The CDR3 bases are TGTGCCAGCAGCTTAGGCGGGACAGTCGAAGAGACCCAGTACTTC. As protein: CASSLGGTVEETQYF.

This clonotype was picked up many times. V usage is TRBV29-1 and J usage is TRBJ2-5; D is undetermined. The CDR3 covers 12 residues. Germline V lookup: CDR1 SQVTM, CDR2 ANQGSEA. Trimming stripped 3 bases from V and 5 bases from J, with 10 bases between. CDR3 region: CSVEAVGETQYF. The DNA of the CDR3 is TGCAGCGTTGAGGCCGTAGGGGAGACCCAGTACTTC.

This clonotype was found many times. The V and J genes are TRBV27 and TRBJ2-2; 9 nucleotides line up with TRBD2. This CDR3 is built from 17 residues. From germline, CDR1 is MNHEY and CDR2 SMNVEV (reference sequence). The junction had 11 bases not matched to a gene; V was cut back by 5 bases and J by 4 bases. The CDR3 DNA follows: TGTGCCAGCAGTCGTGAGGGTAGCGGGAGTGGCACCGGGGAGCTGTTTTTT. It yields the protein CASSREGSGSGTGELFF.

This clonotype was recorded many times. This chain joins TRBV27 and TRBJ2-1, with TRBD2 identical over 10 bases. Trimming cost V 6 bases and J 10 bases; bases outside gene matches: 9. Per germline, CDR1 MNHEY and CDR2 SMNVEV (reference sequence). The CDR3 sequence is 14 residues long. The CDR3 loop reads CASRASGSKAEQFF. For the CDR3, the DNA is TGTGCCAGCAGGGCTAGCGGGAGTAAAGCCGAGCAGTTCTTC.